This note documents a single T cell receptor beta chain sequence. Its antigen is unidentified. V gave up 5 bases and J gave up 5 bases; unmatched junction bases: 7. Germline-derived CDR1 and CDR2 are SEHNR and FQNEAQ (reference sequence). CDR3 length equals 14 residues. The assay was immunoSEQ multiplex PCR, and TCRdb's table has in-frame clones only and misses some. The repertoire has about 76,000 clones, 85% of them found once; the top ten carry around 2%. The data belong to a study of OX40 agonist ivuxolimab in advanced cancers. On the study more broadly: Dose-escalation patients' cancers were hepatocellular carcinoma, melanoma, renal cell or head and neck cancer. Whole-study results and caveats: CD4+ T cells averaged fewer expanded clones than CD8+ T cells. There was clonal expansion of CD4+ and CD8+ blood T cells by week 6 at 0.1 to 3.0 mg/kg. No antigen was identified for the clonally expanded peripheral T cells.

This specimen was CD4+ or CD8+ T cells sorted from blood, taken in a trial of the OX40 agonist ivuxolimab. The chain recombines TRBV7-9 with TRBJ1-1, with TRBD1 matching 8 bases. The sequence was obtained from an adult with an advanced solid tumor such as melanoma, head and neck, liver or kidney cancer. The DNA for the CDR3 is TGTGCCAGCAGCCGATCAGGGGGCGTGACTGAAGCTTTCTTT. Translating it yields CASSRSGGVTEAFF.